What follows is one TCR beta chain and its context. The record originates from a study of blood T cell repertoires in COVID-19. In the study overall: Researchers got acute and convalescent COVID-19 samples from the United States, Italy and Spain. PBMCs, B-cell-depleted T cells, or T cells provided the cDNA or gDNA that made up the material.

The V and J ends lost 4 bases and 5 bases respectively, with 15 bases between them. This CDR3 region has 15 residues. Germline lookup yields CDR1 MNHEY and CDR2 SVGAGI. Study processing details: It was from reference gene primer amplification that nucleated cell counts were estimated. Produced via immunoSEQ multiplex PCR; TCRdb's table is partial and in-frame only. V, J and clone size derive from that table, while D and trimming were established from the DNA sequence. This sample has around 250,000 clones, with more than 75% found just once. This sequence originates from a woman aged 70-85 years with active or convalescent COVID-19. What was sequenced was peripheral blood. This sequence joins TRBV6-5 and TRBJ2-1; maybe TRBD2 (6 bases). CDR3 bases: TGTGCCAGCAGTTCGGTGCGGGACGAGCACAATGAGCAGTTCTTC. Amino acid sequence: CASSSVRDEHNEQFF.